This TCR beta chain comes out of a study of T cells in women clearing cervical HPV infection. Study background: Women with histologically confirmed HPV16-related CIN3 or worse, 2 with invasive cancer, served as cases. No precancer developed; the control's incident HPV16 infection cleared within 12 months.

To note about this clone: Its antigen is currently unknown. The read finishes 3 residues shy of the CDR3 end, and the germline J gene is used to complete it.

Regarding the study as a whole: Associations may precede or follow infection; HPV-specific or memory T cells were not isolated. CIN3+ cases had significantly higher TCR richness than controls; evenness did not differ.

Germline V gene lookup returns CDR1 KGHSH and CDR2 LQKENI. The CDR3 contains 14 residues. Produced via immunoSEQ multiplex PCR; TCRdb's table is partial and in-frame only. The table lists some 14,000 clones. Sequencing was performed on blood buffy coat. This TCR came from a woman between 18 and 70 years old with a cervical HPV16 infection that either progressed to CIN3+ or cleared (not recorded which). The V gene is TRBV18, the J gene TRBJ1-1, with D unresolved. CDR3 bases read: TGTGCCAGCTCGCCTAGCGGAAACACAGATACG. Protein sequence: CASSPSGNTDT. The complete CDR3 protein is CASSPSGNTDTAFF.